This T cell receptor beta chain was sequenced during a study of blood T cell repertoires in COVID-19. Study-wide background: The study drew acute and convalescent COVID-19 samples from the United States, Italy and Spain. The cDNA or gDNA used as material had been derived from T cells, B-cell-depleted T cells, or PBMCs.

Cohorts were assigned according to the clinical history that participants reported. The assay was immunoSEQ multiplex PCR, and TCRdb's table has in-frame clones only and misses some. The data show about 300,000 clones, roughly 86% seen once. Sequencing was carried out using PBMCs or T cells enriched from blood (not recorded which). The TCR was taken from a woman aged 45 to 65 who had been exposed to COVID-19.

For the CDR3, the DNA is TGTGCCAGCAGCGCAGGACACGGCTCTGGAAACACCATATATTTT. Its protein product is CASSAGHGSGNTIYF. The chain has TRBV9 and TRBJ1-3, with D perhaps TRBD1 (5 bases). CDR1 SGDLS and CDR2 YYNGEE come from the germline V gene. The CDR3 has 15 residues. V shed 3 bases and J shed 0 bases, with 10 bases lying between them.